The clone carrying this T cell receptor (beta chain) was recorded at least ten times. Antigen specificity is unknown. These data belong to a study of response to subunit inactivated influenza vaccine. Points from the study as a whole: After each seasonal influenza vaccination, few new T cells are recruited, the authors suggested.

V lost 1 base and J lost 0; bases outside the gene matches: 4. Germline V gene sequence: CDR1 DFQATT, CDR2 SNEGSKA (reference sequence). The CDR3 sequence is 15 residues long. One entry per CDR3 protein, called by TCRdb with MiXCR from the RT-PCR reads. This table has about 570,000 distinct CDR3 sequences, 10% to 15% appearing once. The source of this sequence is a man aged 50 or older who received an inactivated influenza vaccine. Sequencing used PBMCs from blood, obtained on the day of vaccination. The J gene is TRBJ2-7, the V gene TRBV20-1; 9 nucleotides line up with TRBD2. The CDR3 DNA reads as TGCAGTGCTAGAGGACTAGCGGCGAGCTCCTACGAGCAGTACTTC. Translation gives CSARGLAASSYEQYF.